These 27 T cell receptor beta chains were all obtained from the same sample, sequenced in a study of cytomegalovirus exposure and HLA in healthy donors. In the PCR, 60 Vbeta and 13 Jbeta primers were used. The method was immunoSEQ multiplex PCR; TCRdb's version includes in-frame clones alone and lacks a portion of them. The table lists fewer than 200,000 clones, about 82% of them singletons. Sequenced input: PBMCs. These receptors all stem from a female donor in good health and CMV-seronegative.

The V call is TRBV5-5, the J call TRBJ2-1; D perhaps matches TRBD2 (6 bases). CDR3 length: 13 amino acids. V dropped 7 bases and J dropped 5 bases, with 13 bases sitting between them. From germline, CDR1 is SGHKS and CDR2 YYEKEE (reference sequence). The CDR3 sequence: CASQLALDNEQFF. CDR3 coding DNA: TGTGCCAGCCAACTAGCCCTAGACAATGAGCAGTTCTTC.

The genes are TRBV4-3 and TRBJ2-2; a weak D match, TRBD2 (5 bases). CDR1 and CDR2 from the germline V gene are LGHNA and YSLEER. The CDR3 extends over 14 amino acids. Trimming took off 4 bases at V and 4 bases at J, with 10 bases between the two ends. DNA for the CDR3: TGCGCCAGCAGCCGGACCCGGGGCACCGGGGAGCTGTTTTTT. Translated: CASSRTRGTGELFF.

This chain uses TRBV9 with TRBJ2-1; a weak D match, TRBD2 (6 bases). This CDR3 has 13 amino acids. V gave up 4 bases and J gave up 9 bases, with 14 bases separating them. CDR1 is SGDLS and CDR2 is YYNGEE in the germline V gene. The CDR3 nucleotides read TGTGCCAGCAGCCCGGACCTCGGGGGTGAGCAGTTCTTC. Translating it yields CASSPDLGGEQFF.

V is TRBV7-2 and J is TRBJ2-4; D is possibly TRBD1 (6 bases). The germline V gene encodes CDR1 SGHTA and CDR2 FQGNSA. CDR3 length: 16 residues. V shed 5 bases and J shed 0 bases, with 14 bases lying between them. CDR3 nucleotide sequence: TGTGCCAGCAGCGCCCAGGGGTGGGGAGCCAAAAACATTCAGTACTTC. This sequence encodes CASSAQGWGAKNIQYF. Full variable domain (missing parts from reference TRBV7-2 and TRBJ2-4): GAGVSQSPSNKVTEKGKDVELRCDPISGHTALYWYRQSLGQGLEFLIYFQGNSAPDKSGLPSDRFSAERTGGSVSTLTIQRTQQEDSAVYLCASSAQGWGAKNIQYFGAGTRLSVL.

The chain couples TRBV5-1 to TRBJ1-2; D possibly corresponds to TRBD1 (6 bases). Trimming cost V 4 bases and J 13 bases, with 14 bases left between them. The CDR3 is 11 amino acids. CDR1 is SGHRS, CDR2 YFSETQ, per germline. The CDR3 DNA is TGCGCCAGCAGCGTTGACAGGTGTATCACCTTC. Translation gives CASSVDRCITF.

V is TRBV18 and J is TRBJ2-3; 10 bases map to TRBD2. V lost 0 bases, J lost 4 bases, and 4 bases stayed unmatched. The CDR3 length is 16 residues. Germline-derived CDR1 and CDR2 are KGHSH and LQKENI. The CDR3 region has the DNA TGTGCCAGCTCACCACCGGGAGCGGGGGGGCCAGATACGCAGTATTTT. Amino acid sequence: CASSPPGAGGPDTQYF.

Concerning this clone: One junction end disagrees with the germline gene, perhaps due to a read error. V is TRBV9 and J is TRBJ2-5; TRBD1 aligns across 8 bases. CDR1 SGDLS and CDR2 YYNGEE come from the germline V gene. The CDR3 has 14 amino acids. CDR3 protein: CASSSRTGQEAQYF. The DNA of the CDR3 is TGTGCCAGCAGCTCCCGGACAGGGCAAGAGGCCCAGTACTTC. The full variable domain, rest sourced from reference TRBV9 and TRBJ2-5, is DSGVTQTPKHLITATGQRVTLRCSPRSGDLSVYWYQQSLDQGLQFLIQYYNGEERAKGNILERFSAQQFPDLHSELNLSSLELGDSALYFCASSSRTGQEAQYFGPGTRLLVL.

The rearrangement joins TRBV7-2 to TRBJ2-2; D is unresolved. The germline gives CDR1 SGHTA, CDR2 FQGNSA. Deletions cut 5 bases from V and 2 bases from J, with 6 bases between. This CDR3 is built from 13 residues. The CDR3 region is CASSRENTGELFF. CDR3 nucleotides: TGTGCCAGCAGCCGCGAAAACACCGGGGAGCTGTTTTTT.

CDR3 residues: CASSPDRYQEKLFF. The DNA of the CDR3 is TGTGCCAGCAGCCCAGACAGATACCAAGAAAAACTGTTTTTT. The chain carries TRBV7-9 and TRBJ1-4, with D perhaps matching TRBD1 (5 bases). This CDR3 has 14 amino acids. Trimming shortened V by 5 bases and J by 8 bases, and 15 bases separated the two germline ends. Germline V gives CDR1 SEHNR, CDR2 FQNEAQ (reference sequence).

Details on this clone: One junction end disagrees with the germline gene, perhaps due to a read error. The rearrangement joins TRBV18 to TRBJ2-4; D is possibly TRBD2 (5 bases). This CDR3 is 18 amino acids long. Germline values: CDR1 KGHSH, CDR2 LQKENI. Here the CDR3 DNA reads TGTGCCAGCTCCCTGACGCGGACTCCCCTTCAGGCCAAAAACAGTCAGTACTTC. It is translated as CASSLTRTPLQAKNSQYF.

V gene TRBV9 combines with J gene TRBJ1-1; D unclear. In germline, CDR1 is SGDLS, CDR2 YYNGEE. This CDR3 is 15 amino acids long. Deletions cut 3 bases from V and 6 bases from J, with 18 bases between. In nucleotides, the CDR3 is TGTGCCAGCAGCGGGACGGGATCCTACGGGTCTGAAGCTTTCTTT. It yields the protein CASSGTGSYGSEAFF.

The V and J genes are TRBV21-1 and TRBJ2-7; the table's D call, TRBD2, was not checked against the DNA. TRBV21-1 is a documented pseudogene. The CDR3 extends over 14 amino acids. CDR3 protein: CASSKTSVHYEQYF. The CDR3 nucleotides are TGTGCCAGCAGCAAAACTAGCGTGCACTACGAGCAGTACTTC.

This chain joins TRBV10-3 and TRBJ1-5; D uncertain. There are 15 residues in the CDR3. Germline V gene lookup returns CDR1 ENHRY and CDR2 SYGVKD. V was clipped by 2 bases and J by 0 bases, with 8 bases between them. CDR3 coding DNA: TGTGCCATCAGTGAGGGAGACCTTAGCAATCAGCCCCAGCATTTT. Protein product: CAISEGDLSNQPQHF.

This chain links TRBV6-5 with TRBJ2-3; 7 bases are shared with TRBD2. CDR1 is MNHEY and CDR2 is SVGAGI in the germline V gene. The trim removed 5 bases at V and 5 bases at J, leaving 7 bases unmatched. This CDR3 has 14 residues. DNA for the CDR3: TGTGCCAGCAGTAGGACTGGCGGGAGAGATACGCAGTATTTT. Protein: CASSRTGGRDTQYF.

The chain joins TRBV9 to TRBJ2-3, with unresolved D. From germline, CDR1 is SGDLS and CDR2 YYNGEE. This CDR3 region has 13 residues. Trimming cost V 0 bases and J 1 base, with 3 bases left between them. CDR3 residues: CASSVVGTDTQYF. The CDR3 DNA reads as TGTGCCAGCAGCGTAGTAGGCACAGATACGCAGTATTTT. The complete variable domain, with remaining parts taken from reference TRBV9 and TRBJ2-3, reads DSGVTQTPKHLITATGQRVTLRCSPRSGDLSVYWYQQSLDQGLQFLIQYYNGEERAKGNILERFSAQQFPDLHSELNLSSLELGDSALYFCASSVVGTDTQYFGPGTRLTVL.

The chain uses TRBV4-1 and TRBJ1-2; 8 bases fit TRBD1. The V segment lost 4 bases and the J segment 0 bases; nucleotides outside the gene matches: 4. Germline CDR1 reads MGHRA; CDR2 reads YSYEKL. The CDR3 is 15 residues long. CDR3 sequence (DNA): TGCGCCAGCAGCCCGCAGGGGGCCCCTAACTATGGCTACACCTTC. Its protein product is CASSPQGAPNYGYTF.

As for this clone: Other DNA sequences in this specimen translate into the identical CDR3. The rearrangement joins TRBV7-9 to TRBJ1-3; TRBD1 agrees at 9 bases. V lost 7 bases and J lost 4; bases outside the gene matches: 11. CDR1 and CDR2 (germline): SEHNR, FQNEAQ (reference sequence). The CDR3 runs to 16 residues. Here the CDR3 reads CASIPGGDRAGNTIYF. As DNA, the CDR3 is TGTGCCAGCATCCCGGGGGGGGACAGGGCCGGAAACACCATATATTTT.

V and J are TRBV5-1 and TRBJ1-4, with 7 bases that match TRBD1. Germline V lookup: CDR1 SGHRS, CDR2 YFSETQ. The CDR3 is made up of 17 amino acids. Trimming removed 6 bases from V and 3 bases from J; junction bases left unmatched: 14. CDR3 DNA: TGCGCCAGCAAGGAGAGGGTCAGGGGGGCGGCTAATGAAAAACTGTTTTTT. Translation gives CASKERVRGAANEKLFF.

The rearrangement joins TRBV5-1 to TRBJ1-1, with 7 bases fitting TRBD1. The CDR3 covers 13 residues. Germline CDR1 is SGHRS and CDR2 is YFSETQ. Losses at the gene ends were 4 bases for V and 7 bases for J; bases not matched to a gene: 7. The CDR3 DNA is TGCGCCAGCAGCCCCGGGACAGCCCGTGAAGCTTTCTTT. Amino acids: CASSPGTAREAFF.

The chain uses TRBV2 and TRBJ2-4; D is perhaps TRBD1 (6 bases). The CDR3 is 16 residues long. Looked up from germline, CDR1 is SNHLY and CDR2 is FYNNEI. Trimming pared 9 bases from V and 2 bases from J, leaving 20 bases between. The CDR3 is CARSSGQRGSKNIQYF. The CDR3 DNA follows: TGTGCCAGGTCCAGTGGACAGAGAGGATCCAAAAACATTCAGTACTTC.

This clone was observed a handful of times. The V gene is TRBV28, the J gene TRBJ1-1; the D gene is possibly TRBD1 (5 bases). The CDR3 is 12 residues long. The ends were cut back, 2 bases at V and 8 bases at J, with 9 bases in the middle. CDR1 is MDHEN, CDR2 SYDVKM, per germline. CDR3 region: CASSLAGTEAFF. The CDR3 DNA is TGTGCCAGCAGTTTAGCGGGGACCGAAGCTTTCTTT.

The J gene is TRBJ2-7, the V gene TRBV4-3, with D possibly being TRBD1 (7 bases). The ends were cut back, 1 base at V and 5 bases at J, with 12 bases in the middle. CDR1 is LGHNA and CDR2 is YSLEER in the germline V gene. The CDR3 extends over 14 amino acids. CDR3 nucleotides: TGCGCCAGCAGCCAAGGAGCCAGGGGGGACGAGCAGTACTTC. It codes for CASSQGARGDEQYF.

This clone was observed a few times. The chain joins TRBV27 to TRBJ2-1, with TRBD2 matching 9 bases. Germline V gene lookup returns CDR1 MNHEY and CDR2 SMNVEV (reference sequence). The CDR3 is made up of 20 amino acids. Losses at the gene ends were 8 bases for V and 7 bases for J; bases not matched to a gene: 27. The CDR3 reads CASSLGGGVSGSHRGNEQFF. The DNA for the CDR3 is TGTGCCAGCTCTCTAGGCGGGGGGGTTAGCGGGAGCCACAGAGGGAATGAGCAGTTCTTC.

The chain employs TRBV11-1 and TRBJ1-1; 9 bases line up with TRBD1. This CDR3 has 15 amino acids. Germline V lookup: CDR1 SGHAT, CDR2 FQDESV (reference sequence). V trimming: 0 bases; J trimming: 11 bases; junction bases outside the gene matches: 10. CDR3 nucleotides: TGTGCCAGCAGCTTAGCGCGGGGACAGGGAAGAAGGGCTTTCTTT. It codes for CASSLARGQGRRAFF.

V and J are TRBV10-3 and TRBJ2-7; 7 positions agree with TRBD1. V lost 6 bases, J lost 7 bases, and 9 bases stayed unmatched. The CDR3 loop spans 13 amino acids. CDR1 and CDR2 (germline): ENHRY, SYGVKD. In nucleotides, the CDR3 is TGTGCCATCAGCTCGACAGGGTTGGGGGAGCAGTACTTC. Amino acid sequence: CAISSTGLGEQYF.

The J gene is TRBJ2-1, the V gene TRBV28; TRBD2 matches 14 bases. This CDR3 region has 15 residues. CDR1 is MDHEN and CDR2 is SYDVKM in the germline V gene. V shed 3 bases, J shed 10 bases, and the junction held 5 bases outside the gene matches. The CDR3 bases are TGTGCCAGCAGTTTGGGACTAGCGGGAGCCGAGGAGCAGTTCTTC. This encodes CASSLGLAGAEEQFF.

The V call is TRBV28, the J call TRBJ2-2; D unclear. CDR1 MDHEN and CDR2 SYDVKM come from the germline V gene. Trimming shortened V by 4 bases and J by 1 base, and 7 bases separated the two germline ends. This CDR3 contains 14 residues. CDR3 sequence (DNA): TGTGCCAGCAGTTCTCCAGGGAACACCGGGGAGCTGTTTTTT. Translated: CASSSPGNTGELFF.